A single sample gave rise to the 16 T cell receptor beta chains below, sequenced in a study of CD4+ T cells in melanoma. This table comes from immunoSEQ multiplex PCR, and its TCRdb copy is limited to in-frame clones, with some not included. The data contain about 50,000 clones, roughly 87% of them singletons. Sequenced input: peripheral blood. The receptors here all came from a human donor with melanoma.

J is TRBJ2-1 and V is TRBV5-1, with D possibly TRBD2 on 6 matching bases. CDR1 is SGHRS, CDR2 YFSETQ, per germline. V gave up 0 bases and J gave up 7 bases, with 8 bases separating them. This CDR3 region has 13 residues. The CDR3 DNA reads as TGCGCCAGCAGCTTGGCCGGAGGGAATGAGCAGTTCTTC. It is translated as CASSLAGGNEQFF.

The V and J genes are TRBV6-5 and TRBJ1-5; D is undetermined. The CDR3 contains 15 residues. Trimming pared 6 bases from V and 2 bases from J, leaving 14 bases between. Germline values: CDR1 MNHEY, CDR2 SVGAGI. The CDR3 coding sequence is TGTGCCAGCAGACTAGGATCCTGGGGCAATCAGCCCCAGCATTTT. It encodes CASRLGSWGNQPQHF.

This chain links TRBV29-1 with TRBJ1-4, with 7 bases lining up with TRBD1. The J segment lost 7 bases and the V segment lost 7 bases, leaving 3 bases of the junction unmatched. Germline CDR1 is SQVTM and CDR2 is ANQGSEA. This CDR3 region has 11 residues. Here the CDR3 DNA reads TGCAGCGGCTACAGGGGTGAAAAACTGTTTTTT. Amino acids: CSGYRGEKLFF. The full variable domain, rest sourced from reference TRBV29-1 and TRBJ1-4, is SAVISQKPSRDICQRGTSLTIQCQVDSQVTMMFWYRQQPGQSLTLIATANQGSEATYESGFVIDKFPISRPNLTFSTLTVSNMSPEDSSIYLCSGYRGEKLFFGSGTQLSVL.

As regards this clone: The germline gene is not matched at one end of the junction; a read error may be the cause. This chain uses TRBV7-8 with TRBJ1-2; 9 bases match TRBD1. Germline V gene data show CDR1 as SGHVS and CDR2 as FQNEAQ. There are 14 residues in the CDR3. CDR3 residues: CASTRAPDRGINSF. As DNA, the CDR3 is TGTGCCAGCACCAGAGCCCCAGACAGGGGGATTAACTCCTTC.

The rearrangement joins TRBV5-4 to TRBJ1-2, with 8 bases fitting TRBD1. The CDR3 loop spans 15 amino acids. Germline loops: CDR1 SGHNT, CDR2 YYREEE (reference sequence). J lost 2 bases, V lost 3 bases, and 6 bases had no gene match. For the CDR3, the DNA is TGTGCCAGCAGCTCTCCGACAGGGGTAAACTATGGCTACACCTTC. Its protein is CASSSPTGVNYGYTF.

The chain is built from TRBV27 and TRBJ1-1, with a weak D call TRBD1 (6 bases). The ends were cut back, 3 bases at V and 0 bases at J, with 17 bases in the middle. This CDR3 contains 17 residues. Germline CDR1 reads MNHEY; CDR2 reads SMNVEV (reference sequence). The CDR3 region is CASSFVRGQLMNTEAFF. The CDR3 DNA reads as TGTGCCAGCAGTTTTGTCCGGGGGCAACTAATGAACACTGAAGCTTTCTTT.

V and J are TRBV18 and TRBJ2-1; TRBD1 aligns across 10 bases. The CDR3 covers 14 residues. V shed 3 bases and J 9 bases; nucleotides not matched to a gene: 5. The germline CDR1 and CDR2 sequences are KGHSH and LQKENI. CDR3 nucleotides: TGTGCCAGCTCACCCAGACAGGGGGCAGGTGAGCAGTTCTTC. Translated, it gives CASSPRQGAGEQFF.

The chain joins TRBV27 to TRBJ1-1; possibly TRBD1 for D (5 bases). The V and J ends lost 3 bases and 1 base respectively, with 18 bases between them. Germline CDR1 reads MNHEY; CDR2 reads SMNVEV (reference sequence). The length of the CDR3 is 17 residues. DNA of the CDR3: TGTGCCAGCAGTTTCGGGACTCGGCGCCTGCGGAACACTGAAGCTTTCTTT. This sequence encodes CASSFGTRRLRNTEAFF.

The V and J genes are TRBV13 and TRBJ1-1, with D maybe TRBD1 (5 bases). Looked up from germline, CDR1 is PRHDT and CDR2 is FYEKMQ (reference sequence). This CDR3 region has 13 residues. With 1 base removed from V and 10 bases from J, the gap between germline ends came to 13 bases. The CDR3 nucleotides read TGTGCCAGCAGCTTAGTCAGGGAGCTTGGAGCTTTCTTT. This translates into CASSLVRELGAFF.

J is TRBJ2-2 and V is TRBV14; perhaps TRBD2 as D (5 bases). Germline V gene data show CDR1 as SGHDN and CDR2 as FVKESK. The V and J ends lost 4 bases and 2 bases respectively, with 11 bases between them. The length of the CDR3 is 15 residues. CDR3 bases: TGTGCCAGCAGCCTTAGGACGGGAAACACCGGGGAGCTGTTTTTT. Encoded protein: CASSLRTGNTGELFF.

The chain has TRBV2 and TRBJ1-3, with a weak D call TRBD1 (5 bases). Trimming stripped 6 bases from V and 9 bases from J, with 21 bases between. This CDR3 spans 15 amino acids. CDR1 is SNHLY, CDR2 FYNNEI, per germline. CDR3 protein: CASSQRDSRSGTIYF. CDR3 coding DNA: TGTGCCAGCAGCCAACGGGACTCTCGGTCGGGCACCATATATTTT.

The chain carries TRBV7-3 and TRBJ1-1; D is ambiguous. The CDR3 runs to 13 residues. Trimming pared 5 bases from V and 4 bases from J, leaving 11 bases between. The germline V gene has CDR1 SGHTA and CDR2 FQGTGA. Here the CDR3 reads CASSTQEGTEAFF. DNA for the CDR3: TGTGCCAGCAGCACTCAGGAGGGCACTGAAGCTTTCTTT. The full variable domain, in which reference TRBV7-3 and TRBJ1-1 provide the parts outside the CDR3, is GAGVSQTPSNKVTEKGKYVELRCDPISGHTALYWYRQSLGQGPEFLIYFQGTGAADDSGLPNDRFFAVRPEGSVSTLKIQRTERGDSAVYLCASSTQEGTEAFFGQGTRLTVV.

V usage is TRBV7-9 and J usage is TRBJ1-1; no clear D gene. Germline V CDR1 and CDR2: SEHNR, FQNEAQ (reference sequence). Trimming removed 4 bases at V and 1 base at J, with 4 bases between. The CDR3 is 12 residues long. The CDR3 bases are TGTGCCAGCAGCTCCCAGAACACTGAAGCTTTCTTT. Translating gives CASSSQNTEAFF.

The V and J genes are TRBV5-6 and TRBJ2-2; D unresolved. This CDR3 is 14 amino acids long. Trimming cost V 6 bases and J 0 bases, with 9 bases left between them. The germline gives CDR1 SGHDT, CDR2 YYEEEE. The CDR3 sequence is CASNRQSNTGELFF. For the CDR3, the DNA is TGTGCCAGCAATCGGCAGTCGAACACCGGGGAGCTGTTTTTT.

The CDR3 bases are TGTGCCAGCAGCTGGGACGTGGCAGGGGTAGGCAATGAGCAGTTCTTC. It specifies CASSWDVAGVGNEQFF. V usage is TRBV7-9 and J usage is TRBJ2-1; perhaps TRBD1 as D (6 bases). Trimming cost V 4 bases and J 6 bases, with 19 bases left between them. This CDR3 is 16 amino acids long. The germline gives CDR1 SEHNR, CDR2 FQNEAQ (reference sequence).

The chain links TRBV6-5 to TRBJ2-3, with TRBD2 matching 8 bases. CDR1 and CDR2 (germline): MNHEY, SVGAGI. The CDR3 runs to 15 residues. With V trimmed by 2 bases and J by 5 bases, 6 bases remained unmatched. CDR3 sequence (DNA): TGTGCCAGCAGTTACCCCGGGACTAGTGGAGATACGCAGTATTTT. This gives the protein CASSYPGTSGDTQYF.